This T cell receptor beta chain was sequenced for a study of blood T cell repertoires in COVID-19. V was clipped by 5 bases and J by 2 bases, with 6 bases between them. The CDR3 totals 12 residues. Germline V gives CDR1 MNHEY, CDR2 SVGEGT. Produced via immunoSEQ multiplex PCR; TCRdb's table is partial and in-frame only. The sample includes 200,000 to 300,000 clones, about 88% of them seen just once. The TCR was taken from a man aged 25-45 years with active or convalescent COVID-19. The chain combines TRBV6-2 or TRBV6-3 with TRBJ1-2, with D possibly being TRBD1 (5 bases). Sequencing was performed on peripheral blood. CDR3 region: CASSDSNYGYTF. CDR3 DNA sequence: TGTGCCAGCAGTGACAGCAACTATGGCTACACCTTC.